This TCR beta chain was identified in a study of blood T cell repertoires in COVID-19. Study-level information: The analysed material was cDNA or gDNA that came from T cells, B-cell-depleted T cells, or PBMCs.

Method: immunoSEQ multiplex PCR; TCRdb's copy keeps in-frame clones and lacks some. The table includes more than 300,000 clones, around 91% detected once. The receptor was derived from a woman aged 18-35 years who had recovered from COVID-19. Specimen: peripheral blood.

The CDR3 DNA follows: TGTGCCAGTACTCCCGGACAGGGGAGCAATCAGCCCCAGCATTTT. It encodes CASTPGQGSNQPQHF. The chain couples TRBV19 to TRBJ1-5; 9 bases agree with TRBD1. The CDR3 totals 15 residues. Looked up from germline, CDR1 is LNHDA and CDR2 is SQIVND (reference sequence). V lost 7 bases, J lost 1 base, and 5 bases stayed unmatched.